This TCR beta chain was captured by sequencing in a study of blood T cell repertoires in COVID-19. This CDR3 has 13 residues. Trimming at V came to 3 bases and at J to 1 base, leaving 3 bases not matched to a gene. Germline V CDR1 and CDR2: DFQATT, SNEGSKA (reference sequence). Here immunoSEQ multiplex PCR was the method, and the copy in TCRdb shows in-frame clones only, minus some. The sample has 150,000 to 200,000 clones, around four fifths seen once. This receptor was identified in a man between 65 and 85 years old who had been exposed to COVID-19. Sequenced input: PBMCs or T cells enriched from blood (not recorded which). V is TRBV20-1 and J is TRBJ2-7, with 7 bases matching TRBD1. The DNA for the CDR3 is TGCAGTGCTAGTGACAGGGTATCCTACGAGCAGTACTTC. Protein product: CSASDRVSYEQYF.